The rows below give T cell receptor beta chains drawn from one sample of a study of blood T cell repertoires in COVID-19. Clones were read by immunoSEQ multiplex PCR, and TCRdb kept only the in-frame ones, dropping some. The repertoire holds a few hundred thousand clones, with 85% to 90% as singletons. The sequenced sample consisted of peripheral blood. The source is a man aged 55-75 years with acute or convalescent COVID-19. Each CDR3 is given with its conserved first and last residue. D genes are given only for firm matches. Clone size is stated in some rows and not others, as once, few, many or a class when expanded.

size	V	J	D	DNA	CDR3
.	TRBV10-3	TRBJ1-1	.	TGTGCCATCAGCCCACTCCAGGGGAGCACTGAAGCTTTCTTT	CAISPLQGSTEAFF
.	TRBV6-5	TRBJ1-5	.	TGTGCCAGCTGCCCGGCGGCGTCCGCGCATCAGCCCCAGCATTTT	CASCPAASAHQPQHF
.	TRBV7-2	TRBJ2-3	TRBD2	TGTGCCAGCAGCTTATCGCGGGGGAGCACAGATACGCAGTATTTT	CASSLSRGSTDTQYF
.	TRBV25-1	TRBJ2-1	.	TGTGCCAGCAGTGAATATGCAACTACTGGCAATAATGAGCAGTTCTTC	CASSEYATTGNNEQFF
.	TRBV13	TRBJ2-1	TRBD1	TGTGCCAGCAGCCCCCGGACAGGGAGGAGTGAGCAGTTCTTC	CASSPRTGRSEQFF
.	TRBV30	TRBJ1-3	.	TGTGCCTGGAGTGTGTCCGGGGGTAACACCATATATTTT	CAWSVSGGNTIYF
.	TRBV7-2	TRBJ1-1	.	TGTGCCAGCAGCTTAGCCCGGGCAGGGCCTTCCTTGGGGACTGAAGCTTTCTTT	CASSLARAGPSLGTEAFF
.	TRBV18	TRBJ2-2	.	TGTGCCAGCTCACCCCAACAGAACACCGGGGAGCTGTTTTTT	CASSPQQNTGELFF
.	TRBV6-5	TRBJ1-4	.	TGTGCCAGCAGTTACTCCCGGACTACTAATGAAAAACTGTTTTTT	CASSYSRTTNEKLFF
.	TRBV19	TRBJ2-2	TRBD2	TGTGCCAGTAGTATTTACGGGGGGAATACCGGGGAGCTGTTTTTT	CASSIYGGNTGELFF
.	TRBV7-2	TRBJ2-3	TRBD2	TGTGCCAGCAGCTTAGCGGCTAGCGGGGGGACAGATACGCAGTATTTT	CASSLAASGGTDTQYF
.	TRBV18	TRBJ2-6	TRBD1	TGTGCCAGCTCACCACAGGGGGACAGAGGGTCTGGGGCCAACGTCCTGACTTTC	CASSPQGDRGSGANVLTF
.	TRBV7-2	TRBJ1-1	.	TGTGCCAGCAGCTTTACAGGGAGAGGGGTCACTGAAGCTTTCTTT	CASSFTGRGVTEAFF
.	TRBV2	TRBJ1-5	.	TGTGCCAGCAGTGAGTACAGCCTTTATCAGCCCCAGCATTTT	CASSEYSLYQPQHF
.	TRBV5-1	TRBJ2-2	.	TGCGCCAGCAGCTTGGGAGCGGGCACCGGGGAGCTGTTTTTT	CASSLGAGTGELFF
few	TRBV6-5	TRBJ1-1	TRBD1	TGTGCCAGCAAGAGACAGGGGAACGCCCCTGAAGCTTTCTTT	CASKRQGNAPEAFF
.	TRBV3-1/TRBV3-2	TRBJ2-5	TRBD2	TGTGCCAGCAGCCAAGATCCCGGGAGGGAGACCCAGTACTTC	CASSQDPGRETQYF
.	TRBV7-2	TRBJ2-5	.	TGTGCCAGCAGCTTAACCAGACAGGTCCCAGAGACCCAGTACTTC	CASSLTRQVPETQYF